Following are 17 T cell receptor beta chains from one sample sequenced in a study of T cell responses to AZD1222 COVID-19 vaccine. TCRdb keeps only in-frame clones here, not all; method: immunoSEQ multiplex PCR. The table has fewer than 150,000 clones, around 88% seen once. This sample comprised peripheral blood, obtained on day 0 of AZD1222 vaccination. These receptors were taken from an adult in good health.

V usage is TRBV18 and J usage is TRBJ2-1; the match to TRBD2 covers 12 bases. The CDR3 is 15 residues long. Looked up from germline, CDR1 is KGHSH and CDR2 is LQKENI. V gave up 6 bases and J gave up 7 bases; unmatched junction bases: 7. The CDR3 DNA reads TGTGCCAGCTCCCGGCGGACTAGCGGGGTGAATGAGCAGTTCTTC. This sequence encodes CASSRRTSGVNEQFF.

This chain connects TRBV3-1 (or the pseudogene TRBV3-2) to TRBJ2-7; a weak D match, TRBD2 (5 bases). There are 16 residues in the CDR3. Germline CDR1 reads LGHDT; CDR2 reads YNNKEL (reference sequence). Trimming left V 2 bases short and J 4 bases short, with 18 bases between. The CDR3 loop is CASSQSTGPGGYEQYF. Written as DNA, the CDR3 is TGTGCCAGCAGCCAAAGTACGGGCCCGGGCGGGTACGAGCAGTACTTC.

This rearrangement joins TRBV9 to TRBJ1-5; D is undetermined. CDR3 length: 14 residues. V lost 0 bases and J lost 3, with 7 bases in between. Germline values: CDR1 SGDLS, CDR2 YYNGEE. As DNA, the CDR3 is TGTGCCAGCAGCGTAGAAGGAAACAATCAGCCCCAGCATTTT. Its translation is CASSVEGNNQPQHF.

The chain is built from TRBV7-2 and TRBJ2-7, with a tentative D call TRBD1 (6 bases). The CDR3 runs to 12 residues. In germline, CDR1 is SGHTA, CDR2 FQGNSA. V lost 5 bases to trimming and J lost 6 bases, with 11 bases between them. CDR3 amino acids: CASSLDRVEQYF. CDR3 sequence (DNA): TGTGCCAGCAGCCTGGACAGAGTCGAGCAGTACTTC.

This chain connects TRBV2 to TRBJ2-7, with 7 bases that match TRBD1. Trimming cost V 7 bases and J 2 bases; bases outside gene matches: 14. The CDR3 consists of 16 residues. Germline values: CDR1 SNHLY, CDR2 FYNNEI. This chain's CDR3 is CASNLHRDRLTYEQYF. The CDR3 DNA reads as TGTGCCAGCAACCTTCACCGGGACAGACTTACCTACGAGCAGTACTTC.

A note on this clone: The junction differs from germline at one of its ends, possibly a read error. CDR3 sequence (DNA): TGTGCCAGCAGCTATATAGAAGGGTACTCCCACGAGCAGTACTTC. Amino acids: CASSYIEGYSHEQYF. The J gene is TRBJ2-7, the V gene TRBV5-5; D is unresolved. CDR3 length: 15 amino acids. Germline assignment: CDR1 SGHKS and CDR2 YYEKEE (reference sequence).

The chain joins TRBV27 to TRBJ1-2; TRBD1 matches at 8 bases. Unmatched junction bases numbered 13, after V lost 0 bases and J lost 7 bases. Germline CDR1 is MNHEY and CDR2 is SMNVEV (reference sequence). This CDR3 spans 17 amino acids. CDR3 loop: CASSLSGPRGLTAGYTF. For the CDR3, the DNA is TGTGCCAGCAGTTTATCAGGGCCCAGGGGGCTTACGGCTGGCTACACCTTC.

This chain connects TRBV18 to TRBJ2-1; 15 bases line up with TRBD2. J gave up 7 bases and V 6 bases, and 7 bases lay outside the gene matches. The CDR3 consists of 16 residues. CDR1 and CDR2 (germline): KGHSH, LQKENI. The CDR3, as DNA: TGTGCCAGCTCTCCCGGGACTAGCGGGGGGCTAAATGAGCAGTTCTTC. It yields the protein CASSPGTSGGLNEQFF.

This rearrangement joins TRBV2 to TRBJ1-5; 12 positions agree with TRBD1. Germline CDR1 SNHLY, CDR2 FYNNEI. The CDR3 runs to 15 residues. V shed 6 bases, J shed 6 bases, and the junction held 6 bases outside the gene matches. CDR3: CASSAGTGGGQPQHF. The CDR3 DNA reads TGTGCCAGCAGCGCCGGGACAGGGGGCGGTCAGCCCCAGCATTTT.

This clone has a single count. Other nucleotide sequences in the sample specify the same CDR3. V usage is TRBV12-3 or TRBV12-4 and J usage is TRBJ1-1; tentative D call: TRBD1 (5 bases). V lost 6 bases, J lost 0 bases, and 8 bases lay in between. The CDR3 contains 13 residues. The CDR3 sequence is CASRLQVNTEAFF. CDR3 bases: TGTGCCAGCAGACTACAGGTGAACACTGAAGCTTTCTTT.

This sequence joins TRBV6-1 and TRBJ1-1; TRBD1 is a possible D gene (5 bases). Germline CDR1 reads MNHNS; CDR2 reads SASEGT. Deletions cut 2 bases from V and 1 base from J, with 8 bases between. The CDR3 length is 14 residues. The CDR3 here is CASSENTGNTEAFF. The CDR3 region has the DNA TGTGCCAGCAGTGAAAATACAGGGAACACTGAAGCTTTCTTT.

V is TRBV18 and J is TRBJ1-2, with 12 bases matching TRBD1. Germline trimming cut 3 bases from V and 5 bases from J; bases unmatched to any gene: 1. CDR1 and CDR2 (germline): KGHSH, LQKENI. CDR3 length equals 14 residues. CDR3 coding DNA: TGTGCCAGCTCACCGGGACAGGGGGCTTATGGCTACACCTTC. This translates into CASSPGQGAYGYTF.

The chain joins TRBV28 to TRBJ1-1; no definite D call. Trimming stripped 7 bases from V and 0 bases from J, with 9 bases between. Germline lookup yields CDR1 MDHEN and CDR2 SYDVKM. CDR3 size: 13 residues. The DNA of the CDR3 is TGTGCCAGCATCGACTTAATGAACACTGAAGCTTTCTTT. Translating gives CASIDLMNTEAFF.

The chain carries TRBV6-1 and TRBJ1-1; D call uncertain. The CDR3 runs to 19 residues. Trimming removed 0 bases at V and 0 bases at J, with 20 bases between. Germline CDR1 reads MNHNS; CDR2 reads SASEGT. As DNA, the CDR3 is TGTGCCAGCAGTGAAGCAGTTTTTTTGCAACGGAGTATGAACACTGAAGCTTTCTTT. Translated: CASSEAVFLQRSMNTEAFF.

Of note for this clone: A read error may produce the germline difference seen at one junction end. The V call is TRBV7-9, the J call TRBJ1-5; D might be TRBD1 (5 bases). The CDR3 is made up of 15 amino acids. Germline CDR1 reads SEHNR; CDR2 reads FQNEAQ (reference sequence). The chain's CDR3 is CASSLAGTGNQPQHF. CDR3 DNA: TGTGCCAGCAGCCTAGCCGGGACGGGCAATCAGCCCCAGCATTTT.

V gene TRBV5-1 combines with J gene TRBJ2-1; TRBD1 is a possible D gene (6 bases). In germline, CDR1 is SGHRS, CDR2 YFSETQ. The CDR3 extends over 15 amino acids. V was cut by 0 bases and J by 4 bases, with 11 bases left in between. The CDR3: CASSLVGDTYNEQFF. The CDR3 DNA is TGCGCCAGCAGCTTGGTAGGGGACACATACAATGAGCAGTTCTTC.

This rearrangement joins TRBV9 to TRBJ1-5; the D gene is possibly TRBD1 (6 bases). This CDR3 region has 12 residues. V lost 8 bases and J 1 base, leaving 7 bases between the germline ends. Germline V lookup: CDR1 SGDLS, CDR2 YYNGEE. Here the CDR3 DNA reads TGTGCCAGTGGACAGAGCAATCAGCCCCAGCATTTT. Protein: CASGQSNQPQHF. Supplemented by reference TRBV9 and TRBJ1-5, the full variable domain reads DSGVTQTPKHLITATGQRVTLRCSPRSGDLSVYWYQQSLDQGLQFLIQYYNGEERAKGNILERFSAQQFPDLHSELNLSSLELGDSALYFCASGQSNQPQHFGDGTRLSIL.